The present TCR beta chain was sequenced within a study of tissue T cells after allogeneic stem cell transplantation. Study-wide results and caveats: Across patients, clones rarely overlapped, yet motif clusters were shared tissue-specifically. TCR repertoires tracked anatomic similarity, regardless of disease or transplant status.

The data were produced by immunoSEQ multiplex PCR, yet TCRdb's version contains in-frame clones alone and is incomplete. The table has some 47,000 clones, approximately 73% seen once. The CDR3 has 10 amino acids. The V end lost 4 bases, the J end lost 6 bases, and 3 bases lay between the germline ends. CDR1 and CDR2 (germline): FNHDT, SITEND (reference sequence). Worth noting for this clone: The antigen is not known. The gene names given are mouse names. The read ends 1 residue before the CDR3 terminus; that terminus is restored from the germline J gene.

The clonotype comes from a pool of C57BL/6 mice in good health. The V call is TRBV19, the J call TRBJ2-3; D uncertain. Sample: sorted cells pooled from one or two spleens. CDR3 DNA (partial): TGTGCCAGCAGTTCCGAAACGCTGTAT. Translating it yields CASSSETLY. The whole CDR3 region reads CASSSETLYF.